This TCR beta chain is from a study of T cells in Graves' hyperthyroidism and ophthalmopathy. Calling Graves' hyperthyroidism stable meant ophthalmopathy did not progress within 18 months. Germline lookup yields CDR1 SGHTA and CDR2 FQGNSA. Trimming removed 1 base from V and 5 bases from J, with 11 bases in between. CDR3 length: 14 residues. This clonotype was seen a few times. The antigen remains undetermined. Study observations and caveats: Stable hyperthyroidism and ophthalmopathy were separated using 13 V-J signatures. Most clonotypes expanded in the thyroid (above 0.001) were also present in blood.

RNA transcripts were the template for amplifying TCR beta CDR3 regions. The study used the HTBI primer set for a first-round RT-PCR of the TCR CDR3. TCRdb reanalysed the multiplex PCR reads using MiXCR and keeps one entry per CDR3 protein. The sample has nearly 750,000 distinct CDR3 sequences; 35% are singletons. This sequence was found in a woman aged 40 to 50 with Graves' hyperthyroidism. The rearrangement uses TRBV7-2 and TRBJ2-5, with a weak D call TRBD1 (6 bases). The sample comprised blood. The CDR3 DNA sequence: TGTGCCAGCAGCTTAGATGTGGGGGCGGAGACCCAGTACTTC. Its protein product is CASSLDVGAETQYF.